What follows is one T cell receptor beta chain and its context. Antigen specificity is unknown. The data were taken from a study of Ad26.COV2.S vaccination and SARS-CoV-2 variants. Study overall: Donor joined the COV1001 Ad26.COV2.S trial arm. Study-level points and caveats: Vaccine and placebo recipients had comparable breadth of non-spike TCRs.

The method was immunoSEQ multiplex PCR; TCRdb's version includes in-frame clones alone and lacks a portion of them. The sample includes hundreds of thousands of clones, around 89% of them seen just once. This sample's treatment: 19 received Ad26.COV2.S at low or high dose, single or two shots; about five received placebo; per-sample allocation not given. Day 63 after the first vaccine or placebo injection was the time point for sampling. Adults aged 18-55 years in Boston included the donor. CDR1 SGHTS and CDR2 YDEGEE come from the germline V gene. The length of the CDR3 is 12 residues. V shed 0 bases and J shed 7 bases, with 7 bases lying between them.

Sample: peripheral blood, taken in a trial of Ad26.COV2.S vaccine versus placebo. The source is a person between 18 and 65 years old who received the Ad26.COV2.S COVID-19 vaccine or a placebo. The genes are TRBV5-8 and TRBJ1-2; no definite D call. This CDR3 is CASSLVIAGYTF. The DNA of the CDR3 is TGTGCCAGCAGCTTGGTCATTGCTGGCTACACCTTC.